The text below deals with one TCR beta chain. Its binding antigen is unknown. One base away there is no much larger clone; base qualities are not given. The sample comes from a study of lymphopenia after photon versus proton radiotherapy (dated by TCRdb to between 2018 and 2021). In terms of the full investigation: Photon and proton radiation therapy were compared by the study for their immunological effects in patients with gastrointestinal tumors who developed high-grade lymphopenia. The 15 to 20 patients in the cohort had gastrointestinal tumors, were treated with either photon or proton therapy, and subsequently developed lymphopenia. The study was designed to characterize how the impact on the immune system differs between the two radiation modalities.

The library was obtained by the immunoSEQ multiplex PCR assay. Alongside multiparametric flow cytometry, deep sequencing of rearranged TCR beta loci was used to profile the T cell repertoires. What TCRdb holds here is the immuneACCESS table cut down to in-frame rearrangements. Part of the clones is not present; checked against another copy, under half of the missing clones reflect an unresolved V gene, and the others are unexplained. A total of about 40,000 clones appear in this sample, around four fifths of them only once. Clones ranked in the top ten supply 20% to 25% of the sample. General conclusions and limits of the study: During treatment, patients who received proton therapy stayed relatively stable, whereas patients who received photon therapy lost naive T cells and TCR diversity and gained effector/memory populations. Across the cohort, an inverse correlation was found between a larger post-nadir drop in TCR diversity and overall survival time among patients who died. The survival association was examined only in patients who died, and the authors described better survival with proton therapy as a possibility, not as a demonstrated result. After the lymphocyte count nadir, oligoclonal expansion, especially of CD8+ Temra cells, was observed in photon-treated repertoires, and the drop in diversity was driven by this expansion.

Based on the germline V gene (reference sequence), the CDR1 and CDR2 sequences are SEHNR and FQNEAQ. From the cysteine up to the phenylalanine, the CDR3 has a length of 17 residues. The DNA shown is the 51-base CDR3, in frame from base 1. Trimming takes 1 base from V and 2 bases from J, and the germline ends sit 12 bases apart. The V and J segments used are TRBV7-9 and TRBJ2-6; the D call could be TRBD1 or TRBD2, with each sharing 5 bases. The TCR was taken from a woman aged 65 to 85 with pancreatic cancer. Sequences were derived from peripheral blood, sampled from a patient treated with proton-based radiotherapy. The CDR3 reads CASSLVGAGPGANVLTF. DNA sequence: TGTGCCAGCAGCTTAGTAGGGGCGGGCCCTGGGGCCAACGTCCTGACTTTC.